The 4 T cell receptor beta chains in this list originate from one sample, sequenced in a study of T cells after yellow fever vaccination. TCRdb re-called the 5' RACE reads through MiXCR, storing one row per CDR3 protein. The table shows hundreds of thousands of distinct CDR3 sequences, with 18% occurring only once. The sample in question was PBMCs, obtained before the yellow fever booster vaccination. These receptor sequences come from a man aged 18-30 years who received the YFV17D yellow fever vaccine.

Remarks on this clonotype: Relative to the germline gene, one junction end is altered; a read error may explain this. The chain joins TRBV28 to TRBJ2-5; weak D call: TRBD1 (5 bases). CDR1 and CDR2 from the germline V gene are MDHEN and SYDVKM. The CDR3 covers 14 residues. In nucleotides, the CDR3 is TGTGCCAGCAGTTTGGGTACAGGAACGGAGACCCAGAACTTC. Protein product: CASSLGTGTETQNF.

With respect to this clonotype: Just one base apart from a much larger clone, this may be a read error. The chain uses TRBV6-2 or TRBV6-3 and TRBJ2-7; D uncertain. Germline CDR1 is MNHEY and CDR2 is SVGEGT. The length of the CDR3 is 12 residues. The V end lost 0 bases, the J end lost 3 bases, and 3 bases lay between the germline ends. The CDR3 reads CASSYSDYEQYF. DNA for the CDR3: TGTGCCAGCAGTTACTCGGACTACGAGCAGTACTTC.

This clonotype was counted between two and nine times. The chain combines TRBV21-1 with TRBJ1-5; no check of the table's D call, TRBD1, against the DNA was made. TRBV21-1 corresponds to a pseudogene. The CDR3 runs to 16 residues. CDR3 coding DNA: TGTGCCAGCAGACGAAAACAGGGAAAAGGAAATCAGCCCCAGCATTTT. This sequence encodes CASRRKQGKGNQPQHF.

The rearrangement uses TRBV6-6 and TRBJ2-3; 12 bases agree with TRBD2. V was clipped by 9 bases and J by 2 bases; unmatched bases: 9. The germline gives CDR1 MNHNY, CDR2 SVGAGI (reference sequence). This CDR3 contains 16 residues. CDR3 DNA: TGTGCCAGTGCGACTAGCGGGGGAGGGCTCACAGATACGCAGTATTTT. Protein sequence: CASATSGGGLTDTQYF.